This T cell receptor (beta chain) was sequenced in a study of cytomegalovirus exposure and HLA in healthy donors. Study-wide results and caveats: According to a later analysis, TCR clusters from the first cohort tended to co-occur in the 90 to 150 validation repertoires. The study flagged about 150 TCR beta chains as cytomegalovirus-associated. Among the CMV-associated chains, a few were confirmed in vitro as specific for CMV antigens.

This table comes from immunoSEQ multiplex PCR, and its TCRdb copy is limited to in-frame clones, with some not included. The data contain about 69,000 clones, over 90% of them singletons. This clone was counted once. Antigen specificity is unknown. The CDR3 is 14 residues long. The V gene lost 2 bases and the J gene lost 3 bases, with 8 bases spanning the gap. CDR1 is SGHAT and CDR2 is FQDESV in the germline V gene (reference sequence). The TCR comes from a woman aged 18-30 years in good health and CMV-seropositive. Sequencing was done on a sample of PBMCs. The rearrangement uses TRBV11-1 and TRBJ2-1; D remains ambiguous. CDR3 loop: CASSLMAFYNEQFF. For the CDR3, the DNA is TGTGCCAGCAGCTTAATGGCCTTCTACAATGAGCAGTTCTTC.